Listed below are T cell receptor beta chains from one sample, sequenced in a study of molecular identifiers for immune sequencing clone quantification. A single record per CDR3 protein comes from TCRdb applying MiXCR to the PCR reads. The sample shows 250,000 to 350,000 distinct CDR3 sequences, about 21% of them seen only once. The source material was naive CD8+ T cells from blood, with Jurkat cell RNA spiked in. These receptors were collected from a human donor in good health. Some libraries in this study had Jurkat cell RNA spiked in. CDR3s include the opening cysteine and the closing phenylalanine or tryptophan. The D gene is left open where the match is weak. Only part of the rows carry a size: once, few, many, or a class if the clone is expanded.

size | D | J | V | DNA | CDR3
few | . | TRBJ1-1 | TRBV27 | TGTGCCAGCAGGCTAGGGGGAGGGGCGACTGAAGCTTTCTTT | CASRLGGGATEAFF
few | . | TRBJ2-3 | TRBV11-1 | TGTGCCAGCAGCTTAGTTCCCCCACCCTCGGACACAGATACGCAGTATTTT | CASSLVPPPSDTDTQYF
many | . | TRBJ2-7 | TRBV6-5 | TGTGCCAGCAGTAATAGGGGGGCAGGGGACGAGCAGTACTTC | CASSNRGAGDEQYF
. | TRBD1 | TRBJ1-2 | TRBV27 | TGTGCCAGCGGAAGACAGGGACCCAACTATGGCTACACCTTC | CASGRQGPNYGYTF
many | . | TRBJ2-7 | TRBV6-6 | TGTGCCCACGGCGGGACGGCGTACGACGAGCAGTACTTC | CAHGGTAYDEQYF
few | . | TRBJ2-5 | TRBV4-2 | TGTGCCAGCAGCCAAGGGGTGGGAGGCCCCATGGAGACCCAGTACTTC | CASSQGVGGPMETQYF
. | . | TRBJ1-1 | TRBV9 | TGTGCCAACAGCGGGGACACCCGGGGCACTGAAGCTTTCTTT | CANSGDTRGTEAFF
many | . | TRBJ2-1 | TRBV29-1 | TGCAGCGTTGATAGCGGTCAGGGCTTTTACAATGAGCAGTTCTTC | CSVDSGQGFYNEQFF
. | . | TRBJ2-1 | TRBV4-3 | TGCGCCAGCAGCCAAGACCCGAGCGGAAGCTCCTACAATGAGCAGTTCTTC | CASSQDPSGSSYNEQFF
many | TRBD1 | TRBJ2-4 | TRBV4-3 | TGCGCCAGCAGCCCCGACAGGGCCCTTGAAAACATTCAGTACTTC | CASSPDRALENIQYF
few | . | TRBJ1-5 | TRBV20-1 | TGCAGTGCCAATGGGGGAAATCAGCCCCAGCATTTT | CSANGGNQPQHF
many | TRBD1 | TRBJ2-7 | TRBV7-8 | TGTGCCAGCAGCTCCAGACAGGGGGCCTACGAGCAGTACTTC | CASSSRQGAYEQYF
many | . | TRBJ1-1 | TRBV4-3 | TGCGCCAGCACATCGGGGCGCATGAACACTGAAGCTTTCTTT | CASTSGRMNTEAFF
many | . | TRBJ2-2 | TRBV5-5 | TGTGCCAGCAGCTGGGGCGGGCAGACCGGGGAGCTGTTTTTT | CASSWGGQTGELFF
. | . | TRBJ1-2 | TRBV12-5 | TGTGCTAGTGGTTTGTGGGATGGCTACACCTTC | CASGLWDGYTF
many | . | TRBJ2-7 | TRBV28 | TGTGCCAGCAGGGGGGGGCAGGGGAGAATGCCTTGGTACTTC | CASRGGQGRMPWYF
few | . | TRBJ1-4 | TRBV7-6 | TGTGCCAGCAGCTTAGAGGCGGGACAAGATACAACTAATGAAAAACTGTTTTTT | CASSLEAGQDTTNEKLFF
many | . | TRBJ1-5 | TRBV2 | TGTGCCAGCAGTGAGAAGACTGTTCAGCCCCAGCATTTT | CASSEKTVQPQHF
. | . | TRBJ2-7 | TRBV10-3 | TGTGCCATCAGTGAGTCTCGGGTGACCTACGAGCAGTACTTC | CAISESRVTYEQYF